The 29 T cell receptor beta chains below all came from one sample that was sequenced in a study of OX40 agonist ivuxolimab in advanced cancers. Using immunoSEQ multiplex PCR, the repertoire was profiled, and TCRdb retains in-frame clones only, with some absent. This sample has over 30,000 clones, with around 82% found just once. The sequencing here drew on CD4+ or CD8+ T cells sorted from blood, taken in a trial of the OX40 agonist ivuxolimab. Receptors originate from an adult with an advanced solid tumor such as melanoma, head and neck, liver or kidney cancer.

The chain recombines TRBV7-9 with TRBJ2-7; D gene uncertain. Trimming pared 9 bases from V and 6 bases from J, leaving 9 bases between. The CDR3 sequence is 10 residues long. CDR1 is SEHNR, CDR2 FQNEAQ, per germline (reference sequence). The CDR3 protein is CASALTEQYF. DNA for the CDR3: TGTGCCAGTGCCCTTACCGAGCAGTACTTC.

Written as DNA, the CDR3 is TGTGCCAGCAGCGCCGCCCTATCACGGGGGCTCCTCGGAAACACCATATATTTT. This gives the protein CASSAALSRGLLGNTIYF. The genes are TRBV5-4 and TRBJ1-3, with a tentative D call TRBD1 (6 bases). Germline V gene sequence: CDR1 SGHNT, CDR2 YYREEE (reference sequence). Trimming left V 4 bases short and J 4 bases short, with 24 bases between. This CDR3 has 18 amino acids.

The rearrangement joins TRBV5-1 to TRBJ2-1; 15 bases are shared with TRBD2. Trimming removed 2 bases from V and 9 bases from J; junction bases left unmatched: 9. The germline gives CDR1 SGHRS, CDR2 YFSETQ. This CDR3 comprises 17 residues. CDR3 sequence: CASSFRTSGGVPIEQFF. CDR3 coding DNA: TGCGCCAGCAGCTTTCGGACTAGCGGGGGGGTCCCCATTGAGCAGTTCTTC.

The chain employs TRBV19 and TRBJ2-7; 8 bases map to TRBD1. This CDR3 spans 15 amino acids. Germline V CDR1 and CDR2: LNHDA, SQIVND (reference sequence). V lost 3 bases and J lost 6; bases outside the gene matches: 10. The CDR3 nucleotides read TGTGCCAGTAGTATCCGGGACAGGCCGACCCGCGAGCAGTACTTC. Encoded protein: CASSIRDRPTREQYF. Filled out from reference TRBV19 and TRBJ2-7, the complete variable domain reads DGGITQSPKYLFRKEGQNVTLSCEQNLNHDAMYWYRQDPGQGLRLIYYSQIVNDFQKGDIAEGYSVSREKKESFPLTVTSAQKNPTAFYLCASSIRDRPTREQYFGPGTRLTVT.

The rearrangement links TRBV6-5 to TRBJ2-3; D not resolved. Germline V gene lookup returns CDR1 MNHEY and CDR2 SVGAGI. The V end was cut by 7 bases, the J end by 2 bases, with 10 bases between. The CDR3 runs 13 residues. CDR3: CASTEDTTDTQYF. The CDR3 DNA is TGTGCCAGCACCGAGGATACCACAGATACGCAGTATTTT.

V gene TRBV7-2 combines with J gene TRBJ2-3; D is perhaps TRBD2 (7 bases). The CDR3 consists of 15 residues. Germline V gives CDR1 SGHTA, CDR2 FQGNSA. Trimming removed 6 bases at V and 5 bases at J, with 18 bases between. The CDR3 sequence: CASRMGAGVGDTQYF. The CDR3 DNA reads as TGTGCCAGCAGAATGGGGGCGGGGGTAGGAGATACGCAGTATTTT.

This clone appeared a single time. The chain is built from TRBV5-5 and TRBJ1-1; no clear D. Between the trimmed V and J ends, which lost 1 base and 0 bases, there was a span of 7 bases. Germline CDR1 is SGHKS and CDR2 is YYEKEE (reference sequence). CDR3 size: 14 residues. CDR3: CASSLQRLNTEAFF. For the CDR3, the DNA is TGTGCCAGCAGCTTGCAAAGATTGAACACTGAAGCTTTCTTT.

The rearrangement joins TRBV7-3 to TRBJ1-4, with D possibly matching TRBD1 (5 bases). CDR3 length equals 14 residues. Trimming left V 3 bases short and J 6 bases short, with 11 bases between. Germline CDR1 SGHTA, CDR2 FQGTGA. CDR3 protein: CASSFLDKHEKLFF. DNA of the CDR3: TGTGCCAGCAGCTTTCTGGACAAGCATGAAAAACTGTTTTTT.

This chain links TRBV30 with TRBJ2-2; perhaps TRBD1 as D (6 bases). V lost 4 bases to trimming and J lost 15 bases, with 18 bases between them. The CDR3 length is 12 residues. Germline V gene data show CDR1 as GTSNPN and CDR2 as SVGIG (reference sequence). CDR3 sequence: CAWNRVGGMLFF. As DNA, the CDR3 is TGTGCCTGGAACAGGGTGGGTGGGATGTTGTTTTTT.

The chain has TRBV7-2 and TRBJ2-5; D is perhaps TRBD2 (6 bases). This CDR3 is 16 amino acids long. V was cut by 1 base and J by 5 bases, with 17 bases left in between. Germline V gives CDR1 SGHTA, CDR2 FQGNSA. The CDR3 loop reads CASSLDGASGWETQYF. The CDR3 coding sequence is TGTGCCAGCAGCTTAGACGGTGCCAGCGGGTGGGAGACCCAGTACTTC.

The chain joins TRBV7-2 to TRBJ2-6; no clear D. The ends were cut back, 6 bases at V and 4 bases at J, with 10 bases in the middle. CDR3 length equals 14 residues. In germline, CDR1 is SGHTA, CDR2 FQGNSA. This CDR3 is CASSSAGGANVLTF. The CDR3 nucleotides are TGTGCCAGCAGTTCCGCCGGGGGGGCCAACGTCCTGACTTTC.

The V and J genes are TRBV5-4 and TRBJ1-1; D is uncertain. From germline, CDR1 is SGHNT and CDR2 YYREEE (reference sequence). Trimming cost V 2 bases and J 2 bases, with 1 base left between them. The length of the CDR3 is 11 residues. The CDR3, as DNA: TGTGCCAGCAGCTTTAACACTGAAGCTTTCTTT. Translated: CASSFNTEAFF.

The chain uses TRBV18 and TRBJ1-4, with TRBD1 as a possible D gene (5 bases). V lost 2 bases and J lost 5, with 9 bases in between. The CDR3 runs 14 residues. Germline V lookup: CDR1 KGHSH, CDR2 LQKENI. This CDR3 is CASSPTGENEKLFF. DNA for the CDR3: TGTGCCAGCTCACCAACAGGTGAGAATGAAAAACTGTTTTTT.

The genes are TRBV7-2 and TRBJ1-6, with a tentative D call TRBD1 (6 bases). The V gene lost 2 bases and the J gene lost 9 bases, with 11 bases spanning the gap. The CDR3 covers 14 residues. Per the germline V gene, CDR1 is SGHTA and CDR2 is FQGNSA. The CDR3 here is CASSLKQGGSPLHF. The CDR3 DNA reads TGTGCCAGCAGCTTAAAACAGGGTGGTTCACCCCTCCACTTT.

The chain recombines TRBV6-5 with TRBJ2-7; D is ambiguous. Trimming took off 6 bases at V and 4 bases at J, with 13 bases between the two ends. The CDR3 totals 13 residues. Germline CDR1 reads MNHEY; CDR2 reads SVGAGI. The CDR3 protein is CASSLPGNYEQYF. Written as DNA, the CDR3 is TGTGCCAGCAGCCTACCGGGCAATTACGAGCAGTACTTC.

This clone was recorded a few times. The rearrangement links TRBV6-6 to TRBJ2-3; 9 positions agree with TRBD1. Trimming took 2 bases from V and 3 from J; bases not matched to a gene: 0. Looked up from germline, CDR1 is MNHNY and CDR2 is SVGAGI (reference sequence). The CDR3 consists of 14 residues. The CDR3 reads CASSYDRGTDTQYF. The CDR3 DNA reads TGTGCCAGCAGTTACGACAGGGGGACAGATACGCAGTATTTT.

The J gene is TRBJ1-4, the V gene TRBV19, with 12 bases identical to TRBD1. CDR3 size: 17 residues. Germline assignment: CDR1 LNHDA and CDR2 SQIVND (reference sequence). The junction had 10 bases not matched to a gene; V was cut back by 9 bases and J by 2 bases. CDR3 residues: CASGQRDRGLTNEKLFF. The CDR3 nucleotides read TGTGCCAGCGGACAACGGGACAGGGGGCTCACTAATGAAAAACTGTTTTTT.

The chain links TRBV7-9 to TRBJ1-1, with TRBD1 identical over 11 bases. The CDR3 sequence is 18 residues long. CDR1 is SEHNR and CDR2 is FQNEAQ in the germline V gene (reference sequence). Trimming cost V 5 bases and J 1 base; bases outside gene matches: 12. CDR3 nucleotides: TGTGCCAGCAGCGCTACTCCCGGGACAGGGGGGAGGAACACTGAAGCTTTCTTT. It translates to CASSATPGTGGRNTEAFF.

V is TRBV7-8 and J is TRBJ1-4, with D unclear. Germline V CDR1 and CDR2: SGHVS, FQNEAQ. V gave up 5 bases and J gave up 5 bases, with 18 bases separating them. This CDR3 is 16 amino acids long. CDR3 loop: CASSPRTGRGNEKLFF. DNA for the CDR3: TGTGCCAGCAGCCCACGTACCGGACGGGGAAATGAAAAACTGTTTTTT.

The J gene is TRBJ2-5, the V gene TRBV2; D possibly corresponds to TRBD1 (5 bases). Germline lookup yields CDR1 SNHLY and CDR2 FYNNEI. V was trimmed by 6 bases and J by 4 bases, leaving 21 bases between them. The CDR3 loop spans 16 amino acids. The CDR3 here is CASRYEGVLPPETQYF. CDR3 DNA sequence: TGTGCCAGCAGATACGAAGGGGTCCTCCCTCCAGAGACCCAGTACTTC.

The chain combines TRBV4-3 with TRBJ1-6, with D uncertain. V lost 1 base and J 7 bases, leaving 11 bases between the germline ends. This CDR3 region has 15 residues. Germline assignment: CDR1 LGHNA and CDR2 YSLEER. CDR3 sequence (DNA): TGCGCCAGCAGCCAAGTCCCGAGTGGGAATTCACCCCTCCACTTT. Amino acids: CASSQVPSGNSPLHF.

The chain links TRBV7-9 to TRBJ1-3; D remains ambiguous. The CDR3 is 16 residues long. The germline V gene encodes CDR1 SEHNR and CDR2 FQNEAQ (reference sequence). Trimming left V 3 bases short and J 3 bases short, with 15 bases between. CDR3 sequence (DNA): TGTGCCAGCAGCTTTGCCGGCCAGACAATTGGAAACACCATATATTTT. Protein sequence: CASSFAGQTIGNTIYF.

The chain combines TRBV27 with TRBJ1-5; unclear D gene. V was shortened by 4 bases and J by 0 bases, with 10 bases between the two germline ends. Germline assignment: CDR1 MNHEY and CDR2 SMNVEV (reference sequence). The CDR3 runs to 15 residues. CDR3 nucleotides: TGTGCCAGCAGTTATAACCGAAATAGCAATCAGCCCCAGCATTTT. Residues: CASSYNRNSNQPQHF.

The chain joins TRBV6-5 to TRBJ1-2; D remains unclear. CDR1 is MNHEY and CDR2 is SVGAGI in the germline V gene. The CDR3 runs to 13 residues. V was trimmed by 0 bases and J by 8 bases, leaving 10 bases between them. The CDR3 DNA sequence: TGTGCCAGCAGTTACTCGTCCGCGTCCGGCTACACCTTC. Its translation is CASSYSSASGYTF.

V gene TRBV2 combines with J gene TRBJ2-1, with 7 bases lining up with TRBD1. Trimming took 2 bases from V and 2 from J; bases not matched to a gene: 6. The CDR3 is 16 amino acids. CDR1 SNHLY and CDR2 FYNNEI come from the germline V gene. CDR3 loop: CASSELGGRAYNEQFF. CDR3 in DNA: TGTGCCAGCAGTGAATTAGGGGGCAGAGCCTACAATGAGCAGTTCTTC. The entire variable domain, with the rest obtained from reference TRBV2 and TRBJ2-1, is as follows: EPEVTQTPSHQVTQMGQEVILRCVPISNHLYFYWYRQILGQKVEFLVSFYNNEISEKSEIFDDQFSVERPDGSNFTLKIRSTKLEDSAMYFCASSELGGRAYNEQFFGPGTRLTVL.

The chain recombines TRBV15 with TRBJ1-5, with a possible D match to TRBD1 (5 bases). Deletions cut 0 bases from V and 7 bases from J, with 16 bases between. The CDR3 length is 16 residues. Per the germline V gene, CDR1 is LNHNV and CDR2 is YYDKDF (reference sequence). The CDR3 DNA reads TGTGCCACCAGCAGAGACCTCTCCGGGGCAGGACAGCCCCAGCATTTT. Its protein is CATSRDLSGAGQPQHF.

The chain employs TRBV9 and TRBJ2-7, with D possibly matching TRBD1 (5 bases). This CDR3 has 15 amino acids. The germline V and J ends were trimmed by 2 bases and 2 bases, with 14 bases remaining between them. The germline V gene has CDR1 SGDLS and CDR2 YYNGEE. This CDR3 reads CASSVDRTFTYEQYF. CDR3 DNA sequence: TGTGCCAGCAGCGTCGACAGAACCTTCACCTACGAGCAGTACTTC.

The chain couples TRBV27 to TRBJ2-5; TRBD1 matches at 7 bases. CDR3 length: 15 amino acids. The V gene's germline CDR1 is MNHEY and CDR2 SMNVEV (reference sequence). Trimming cost V 6 bases and J 7 bases; bases outside gene matches: 14. CDR3 in DNA: TGTGCCAGCAGACAGTCGGGACAGATAAGGGGGACCCAGTACTTC. As protein: CASRQSGQIRGTQYF.

This rearrangement joins TRBV19 to TRBJ1-5, with D perhaps matching TRBD1 (5 bases). Germline CDR1 LNHDA, CDR2 SQIVND (reference sequence). V was clipped by 2 bases and J by 1 base, with 9 bases between them. The CDR3 totals 15 residues. CDR3 residues: CASSINGGSNQPQHF. The CDR3 DNA reads TGTGCCAGTAGTATAAACGGGGGGAGCAATCAGCCCCAGCATTTT. The full variable domain, in which reference TRBV19 and TRBJ1-5 provide the parts outside the CDR3, is DGGITQSPKYLFRKEGQNVTLSCEQNLNHDAMYWYRQDPGQGLRLIYYSQIVNDFQKGDIAEGYSVSREKKESFPLTVTSAQKNPTAFYLCASSINGGSNQPQHFGDGTRLSIL.